The clone carrying this T cell receptor beta chain was observed a few times. The antigen is not known. Using quantitative 5'-RACE with molecular barcodes, the authors made TCR beta libraries. TCRdb ran MiXCR on the 5' RACE reads and lists one entry per CDR3 protein. The table lists approximately 300,000 distinct CDR3 sequences, 20% of them singletons. V lost 3 bases, J lost 1 base, and 7 bases stayed unmatched. The CDR3 length is 17 residues. Germline loops: CDR1 SGHRS, CDR2 YFSETQ. This entry is derived from a study of CD8 T cells in ankylosing spondylitis. General study results and limits: CD8+ cells made up the disease-linked clones, which were relatively rare in peripheral blood.

The sequence came from a male donor with ankylosing spondylitis or in good health (not recorded which). Sequenced input: blood, either unsorted or a sorted T cell fraction (not recorded which). The V and J genes are TRBV5-1 and TRBJ2-5; 12 bases map to TRBD2. CDR3 amino acids: CASSSGLAGRFQETQYF. CDR3 coding DNA: TGCGCCAGCAGCTCCGGACTAGCGGGGAGATTCCAAGAGACCCAGTACTTC. Supplemented by reference TRBV5-1 and TRBJ2-5, the full variable domain reads KAGVTQTPRYLIKTRGQQVTLSCSPISGHRSVSWYQQTPGQGLQFLFEYFSETQRNKGNFPGRFSGRQFSNSRSEMNVSTLELGDSALYLCASSSGLAGRFQETQYFGPGTRLLVL.